These 21 T cell receptor beta chains came from one sample sequenced in a study of blood T cell repertoires in COVID-19. Produced via immunoSEQ multiplex PCR; TCRdb's table is partial and in-frame only. The sample shows some 63,000 clones, approximately 85% of them seen only once. Sequencing was done on a sample of peripheral blood. Source of these receptors: a human donor in a cohort sampled during active COVID-19.

The V gene is TRBV11-3, the J gene TRBJ2-1; D is ambiguous. The CDR3 is made up of 13 amino acids. Trimming pared 7 bases from V and 4 bases from J, leaving 11 bases between. Looked up from germline, CDR1 is SGHNT and CDR2 is YENEEA. In DNA, the CDR3 is TGTGCCAGCACAACGCCGGTTTACAATGAGCAGTTCTTC. This encodes CASTTPVYNEQFF.

The rearrangement uses TRBV4-1 and TRBJ1-2; 7 bases line up with TRBD1. In germline, CDR1 is MGHRA, CDR2 YSYEKL. The CDR3 is 16 residues long. Trimming took 4 bases from V and 1 from J; bases not matched to a gene: 9. In nucleotides, the CDR3 is TGCGCCAGCAGCCGACCTACAGGGGATTTTAACTATGGCTACACCTTC. Protein product: CASSRPTGDFNYGYTF.

The rearrangement joins TRBV5-1 to TRBJ2-7, with 8 bases aligning to TRBD1. Germline CDR1 is SGHRS and CDR2 is YFSETQ. The CDR3 contains 13 residues. The junction had 7 bases not matched to a gene; V was cut back by 4 bases and J by 7 bases. DNA of the CDR3: TGCGCCAGCAGCATCCAGGGGGCGGGGGAGCAGTACTTC. Amino acids: CASSIQGAGEQYF.

This chain joins TRBV24-1 and TRBJ2-2, with D possibly matching TRBD1 (5 bases). This CDR3 is 16 amino acids long. V was cut by 4 bases and J by 1 base, with 12 bases left in between. Germline V gives CDR1 KGHDR, CDR2 SFDVKD. This CDR3 reads CATSDPQGRNTGELFF. The CDR3, as DNA: TGTGCCACCAGTGACCCTCAGGGCCGGAACACCGGGGAGCTGTTTTTT.

J is TRBJ1-5 and V is TRBV3-1 (or the pseudogene TRBV3-2); D not resolved. The V gene lost 4 bases and the J gene lost 4 bases, with 11 bases spanning the gap. The CDR3 is 14 amino acids. Germline assignment: CDR1 LGHDT and CDR2 YNNKEL (reference sequence). The CDR3 sequence: CASSLGRQNQPQHF. CDR3 bases: TGTGCCAGCAGCCTCGGCAGGCAGAATCAGCCCCAGCATTTT.

V is TRBV19 and J is TRBJ1-1; D not resolved. CDR1 and CDR2 (germline): LNHDA, SQIVND (reference sequence). The germline V and J ends were trimmed by 5 bases and 1 base, with 11 bases remaining between them. There are 14 residues in the CDR3. CDR3 nucleotide sequence: TGTGCCAGTAGTCAGCGCCGGGGGAACACTGAAGCTTTCTTT. Protein product: CASSQRRGNTEAFF. The full variable domain, its missing parts supplied by reference TRBV19 and TRBJ1-1, is DGGITQSPKYLFRKEGQNVTLSCEQNLNHDAMYWYRQDPGQGLRLIYYSQIVNDFQKGDIAEGYSVSREKKESFPLTVTSAQKNPTAFYLCASSQRRGNTEAFFGQGTRLTVV.

The chain joins TRBV4-2 to TRBJ2-3; 10 nucleotides line up with TRBD1. The CDR3 is 15 residues long. CDR1 and CDR2 (germline): LGHNA, YNFKEQ. V lost 4 bases and J lost 5; bases outside the gene matches: 6. The DNA of the CDR3 is TGTGCCAGCAGCCGCCCCGACAGGGGGCAAGATACGCAGTATTTT. Amino acids: CASSRPDRGQDTQYF.

V usage is TRBV6-5 and J usage is TRBJ2-5; 11 nucleotides align to TRBD2. Germline lookup yields CDR1 MNHEY and CDR2 SVGAGI. This CDR3 has 16 amino acids. Losses at the gene ends were 2 bases for V and 5 bases for J; bases not matched to a gene: 7. The CDR3 DNA follows: TGTGCCAGCAGTTACCCGGGACTAGCGGAGGGTGAGACCCAGTACTTC. This translates into CASSYPGLAEGETQYF.

The chain joins TRBV4-3 to TRBJ2-7, with 7 bases that match TRBD2. CDR3 length: 14 amino acids. Germline CDR1 and CDR2: LGHNA and YSLEER. The junction had 1 base not matched to a gene; V was cut back by 0 bases and J by 2 bases. The CDR3 loop reads CASSQEGGTYEQYF. Here the CDR3 DNA reads TGCGCCAGCAGCCAAGAGGGGGGGACCTACGAGCAGTACTTC.

A single count supports this clone. The chain joins TRBV19 to TRBJ2-2; a weak D match, TRBD2 (5 bases). The CDR3 loop spans 13 amino acids. The germline V and J ends were trimmed by 5 bases and 3 bases, with 7 bases remaining between them. Germline values: CDR1 LNHDA, CDR2 SQIVND (reference sequence). The CDR3 loop is CASSYGDTGELFF. In nucleotides, the CDR3 is TGTGCCAGTAGTTACGGGGACACCGGGGAGCTGTTTTTT.

The chain carries TRBV28 and TRBJ1-2, with D hard to call. CDR1 is MDHEN, CDR2 SYDVKM, per germline. The V end lost 6 bases, the J end lost 4 bases, and 12 bases lay between the germline ends. The CDR3 is 13 amino acids. The DNA of the CDR3 is TGTGCCAGCAGACTCCCGGGTCCCTATGGCTACACCTTC. Residues: CASRLPGPYGYTF.

The chain carries TRBV2 and TRBJ1-6; D ambiguous. The germline V and J ends were trimmed by 1 base and 7 bases, with 8 bases remaining between them. The CDR3 totals 14 residues. Germline V lookup: CDR1 SNHLY, CDR2 FYNNEI. CDR3 DNA: TGTGCCAGCAGTGAAGTAATACGGAATTCACCCCTCCACTTT. This translates into CASSEVIRNSPLHF.

The chain is built from TRBV6-5 and TRBJ2-2, with a weak D call TRBD1 (5 bases). This CDR3 is 15 amino acids long. Germline V gene sequence: CDR1 MNHEY, CDR2 SVGAGI. V lost 0 bases and J 4 bases, leaving 9 bases between the germline ends. In nucleotides, the CDR3 is TGTGCCAGCAGTTACTCGAGTGGGGCCACCGGGGAGCTGTTTTTT. The encoded protein is CASSYSSGATGELFF.

The J gene is TRBJ2-2, the V gene TRBV29-1; 12 bases are a match to TRBD2. The V gene end was trimmed by 4 bases and the J gene end by 1 base; junction bases not matched to a gene: 4. The CDR3 length is 16 residues. Germline V CDR1 and CDR2: SQVTM, ANQGSEA. CDR3 sequence (DNA): TGCAGCGTTGGGCCGGGACTAGCGGGGAACACCGGGGAGCTGTTTTTT. Its protein product is CSVGPGLAGNTGELFF.

The chain recombines TRBV7-9 with TRBJ2-3; 9 nucleotides match TRBD2. Germline CDR1 is SEHNR and CDR2 is FQNEAQ (reference sequence). The length of the CDR3 is 17 residues. The V segment lost 1 base and the J segment 4 bases; nucleotides outside the gene matches: 9. The CDR3 is CASSLGGAGGPADTQYF. The CDR3 coding sequence is TGTGCCAGCAGCTTAGGTGGGGCGGGGGGGCCGGCAGATACGCAGTATTTT. Full variable domain (rest looked up from reference TRBV7-9 and TRBJ2-3): DTGVSQNPRHKITKRGQNVTFRCDPISEHNRLYWYRQTLGQGPEFLTYFQNEAQLEKSRLLSDRFSAERPKGSFSTLEIQRTEQGDSAMYLCASSLGGAGGPADTQYFGPGTRLTVL.

The chain is built from TRBV27 and TRBJ1-4, with TRBD1 matching 11 bases. Germline V lookup: CDR1 MNHEY, CDR2 SMNVEV (reference sequence). Trimming took 6 bases from V and 0 from J; bases not matched to a gene: 9. The CDR3 totals 18 residues. CDR3: CASSPDRGHRATNEKLFF. The CDR3 DNA reads TGTGCCAGCAGCCCGGACAGGGGGCATCGGGCAACTAATGAAAAACTGTTTTTT. The full variable domain, completed using reference TRBV27 and TRBJ1-4, is EAQVTQNPRYLITVTGKKLTVTCSQNMNHEYMSWYRQDPGLGLRQIYYSMNVEVTDKGDVPEGYKVSRKEKRNFPLILESPSPNQTSLYFCASSPDRGHRATNEKLFFGSGTQLSVL.

This clone has just a few counts. The chain has TRBV2 and TRBJ1-6; 9 bases agree with TRBD1. CDR3 size: 16 residues. With V trimmed by 5 bases and J by 9 bases, 11 bases remained unmatched. CDR1 is SNHLY and CDR2 is FYNNEI in the germline V gene. The CDR3 here is CASSRMTGGEGSPLHF. The CDR3, as DNA: TGTGCCAGCAGTCGCATGACAGGGGGGGAGGGTTCACCCCTCCACTTT.

The chain combines TRBV18 with TRBJ2-3; D perhaps matches TRBD2 (5 bases). This CDR3 region has 14 residues. CDR1 and CDR2 from the germline V gene are KGHSH and LQKENI. V was shortened by 5 bases and J by 1 base, with 10 bases between the two germline ends. This CDR3 reads CASSSRRGTDTQYF. The DNA of the CDR3 is TGTGCCAGCTCATCCCGGCGGGGCACAGATACGCAGTATTTT.

V gene TRBV3-1 (or the pseudogene TRBV3-2) combines with J gene TRBJ2-6; the match to TRBD1 covers 9 bases. Germline V CDR1 and CDR2: LGHDT, YNNKEL (reference sequence). The CDR3 has 16 amino acids. V dropped 5 bases and J dropped 3; count of bases not matched to a gene: 5. The DNA of the CDR3 is TGTGCCAGCAGCAAATACAGGGGGCTTGGGGCCAACGTCCTGACTTTC. This sequence encodes CASSKYRGLGANVLTF.

The DNA for the CDR3 is TGTGCCAGCAGGAAAGGACAGGGCGACTATGGCTACACCTTC. This sequence encodes CASRKGQGDYGYTF. The V gene is TRBV9, the J gene TRBJ1-2; the match to TRBD1 covers 8 bases. V gave up 5 bases and J gave up 3 bases; unmatched junction bases: 6. Per germline, CDR1 SGDLS and CDR2 YYNGEE. The CDR3 length is 14 residues. The full variable domain, in which reference TRBV9 and TRBJ1-2 provide the parts outside the CDR3, is DSGVTQTPKHLITATGQRVTLRCSPRSGDLSVYWYQQSLDQGLQFLIQYYNGEERAKGNILERFSAQQFPDLHSELNLSSLELGDSALYFCASRKGQGDYGYTFGSGTRLTVV.

CDR3 amino acids: CASSSGGGEFF. DNA for the CDR3: TGTGCCAGCAGTTCCGGAGGGGGCGAGTTTTTT. The chain couples TRBV12-3 or TRBV12-4 to TRBJ1-4; 7 bases align to TRBD1. Trimming removed 4 bases from V and 16 bases from J; junction bases left unmatched: 6. This CDR3 has 11 amino acids.